A single sample gave rise to the 17 T cell receptor beta chains below, sequenced in a study of T cells after yellow fever vaccination. TCRdb re-called the 5' RACE reads through MiXCR, storing one row per CDR3 protein. This repertoire shows roughly 120,000 distinct CDR3 sequences, 7.2% found once; its top ten account for 2.7%. The sample was CD4+ T cells sorted from PBMCs, taken approximately 40 days after the first yellow fever vaccination. These receptors were collected from a man aged 18 to 29 who received the YFV17D yellow fever vaccine.

The table lists this clonotype with many counts. V usage is TRBV20-1 and J usage is TRBJ2-5; D is ambiguous. The CDR3 consists of 12 residues. V was shortened by 0 bases and J by 4 bases, with 6 bases between the two germline ends. Germline V gives CDR1 DFQATT, CDR2 SNEGSKA (reference sequence). The CDR3 DNA follows: TGCAGTGCTAGAGATACGCCAGAGACCCAGTACTTC. Its protein product is CSARDTPETQYF.

This clonotype was seen ten or more times. The rearrangement uses TRBV5-1 and TRBJ2-1, with 12 bases fitting TRBD2. Trimming at V came to 6 bases and at J to 7 bases, leaving 5 bases not matched to a gene. Germline V lookup: CDR1 SGHRS, CDR2 YFSETQ. CDR3 length equals 14 residues. The CDR3 here is CASKTSGGANEQFF. The CDR3 nucleotides read TGCGCCAGCAAGACTAGCGGGGGAGCGAATGAGCAGTTCTTC. The variable domain in full, with the rest retrieved from reference TRBV5-1 and TRBJ2-1, is KAGVTQTPRYLIKTRGQQVTLSCSPISGHRSVSWYQQTPGQGLQFLFEYFSETQRNKGNFPGRFSGRQFSNSRSEMNVSTLELGDSALYLCASKTSGGANEQFFGPGTRLTVL.

Many counts were recorded for this clonotype. V usage is TRBV20-1 and J usage is TRBJ1-1; D might be TRBD1 (6 bases). With 6 bases removed from V and 0 bases from J, the gap between germline ends came to 11 bases. Germline V lookup: CDR1 DFQATT, CDR2 SNEGSKA (reference sequence). CDR3 length: 13 residues. The CDR3, as DNA: TGCAGTGCCAAAGGACAGATGAACACTGAAGCTTTCTTT. Translation gives CSAKGQMNTEAFF.

At least ten counts were recorded for this clonotype. V gene TRBV12-3 or TRBV12-4 combines with J gene TRBJ2-5; D is possibly TRBD1 (5 bases). This CDR3 comprises 13 residues. The ends were cut back, 0 bases at V and 9 bases at J, with 11 bases in the middle. This chain's CDR3 is CASSLAVEGAQYF. DNA of the CDR3: TGTGCCAGCAGTTTAGCGGTCGAAGGGGCCCAGTACTTC.

This clonotype has a count of ten or more. The rearrangement uses TRBV5-4 and TRBJ2-1; 8 bases are a match to TRBD1. The CDR3 length is 15 residues. The V segment lost 0 bases and the J segment 8 bases; nucleotides outside the gene matches: 7. CDR1 and CDR2 (germline): SGHNT, YYREEE (reference sequence). In DNA, the CDR3 is TGTGCCAGCAGCTTGGGTGGACAGGGTTATTATGAGCAGTTCTTC. Its protein is CASSLGGQGYYEQFF.

This clonotype was detected many times. The CDR3 DNA follows: TGTGCCAGCAGCTTCGCCGGGACAGGGGAAGAGACCCAGTACTTC. It is translated as CASSFAGTGEETQYF. The chain joins TRBV7-2 to TRBJ2-5; 10 bases match TRBD1. The CDR3 is made up of 15 amino acids. CDR1 and CDR2 from the germline V gene are SGHTA and FQGNSA. V shed 3 bases, J shed 3 bases, and the junction held 4 bases outside the gene matches.

This clonotype came up many times. This chain joins TRBV29-1 and TRBJ2-1; 7 bases map to TRBD1. V trimming: 7 bases; J trimming: 2 bases; junction bases outside the gene matches: 14. The CDR3 covers 16 residues. Germline V CDR1 and CDR2: SQVTM, ANQGSEA. The CDR3 is CSASVHWQGAYNEQFF. The CDR3, as DNA: TGCAGCGCGAGTGTGCATTGGCAGGGGGCCTACAATGAGCAGTTCTTC.

In the case of this clonotype: A read error is possible here, since a much larger clone lies one base away. The rearrangement uses TRBV30 and TRBJ1-1; possible D gene TRBD1, 5 bases. The CDR3 has 13 residues. From germline, CDR1 is GTSNPN and CDR2 SVGIG (reference sequence). The CDR3 protein is CTLERGLGTEAFF. For the CDR3, the DNA is TGTACCTTGGAGAGGGGATTAGGGACTGAAGCTTTCTTT. The variable domain in full, with the rest retrieved from reference TRBV30 and TRBJ1-1, is SQTIHQWPATLVQPVGSPLSLECTVEGTSNPNLYWYRQAAGRGLQLLFYSVGIGQISSEVPQNLSASRPQDRQFILSSKKLLLSDSGFYLCTLERGLGTEAFFGQGTRLTVV.

V is TRBV5-1 and J is TRBJ2-3; 11 nucleotides line up with TRBD2. This CDR3 has 15 amino acids. Trimming removed 1 base from V and 4 bases from J; junction bases left unmatched: 2. In germline, CDR1 is SGHRS, CDR2 YFSETQ. This CDR3 is CASSLSLAGADTQYF. The CDR3 DNA follows: TGCGCCAGCAGCTTGTCACTAGCGGGGGCAGATACGCAGTATTTT.

The chain is built from TRBV28 and TRBJ1-2; D perhaps matches TRBD1 (5 bases). Germline CDR1 MDHEN, CDR2 SYDVKM. This CDR3 contains 11 residues. V was clipped by 8 bases and J by 8 bases, with 12 bases between them. CDR3 region: CASVGQWGYTF. The CDR3, as DNA: TGTGCCAGCGTGGGGCAGTGGGGCTACACCTTC.

The rearrangement uses TRBV7-2 and TRBJ2-3; TRBD1 agrees at 12 bases. The CDR3 length is 17 residues. Germline CDR1 and CDR2: SGHTA and FQGNSA. The V gene end was trimmed by 5 bases and the J gene end by 1 base; junction bases not matched to a gene: 7. The CDR3 loop reads CASSGGTGGSGTDTQYF. The CDR3 DNA reads as TGTGCCAGCAGCGGAGGGACAGGGGGCTCGGGCACAGATACGCAGTATTTT. Based on the CDR3 plus reference TRBV7-2 and TRBJ2-3, the full variable domain is GAGVSQSPSNKVTEKGKDVELRCDPISGHTALYWYRQSLGQGLEFLIYFQGNSAPDKSGLPSDRFSAERTGGSVSTLTIQRTQQEDSAVYLCASSGGTGGSGTDTQYFGPGTRLTVL.

This clonotype was found a few times. The rearrangement uses TRBV6-6 and TRBJ2-3, with 8 positions matching TRBD2. The CDR3 extends over 15 amino acids. With V trimmed by 8 bases and J by 0 bases, 7 bases remained unmatched. Germline lookup yields CDR1 MNHNY and CDR2 SVGAGI (reference sequence). The CDR3 region has the DNA TGTGCCAGCCAGCTGCGGGGGGCTAGCACAGATACGCAGTATTTT. Amino acid sequence: CASQLRGASTDTQYF.

This clonotype turned up a few times. The gene calls are TRBV4-3 and TRBJ2-1, with 13 bases matching TRBD2. This CDR3 spans 17 amino acids. With 4 bases clipped from V and 3 bases from J, the junction kept 6 bases outside the gene matches. Germline CDR1 and CDR2: LGHNA and YSLEER. The CDR3 DNA is TGCGCCAGCAGCCGTCAACTAGCGGGGGGGTTCTACAATGAGCAGTTCTTC. This encodes CASSRQLAGGFYNEQFF.

At least ten counts were recorded for this clonotype. The chain is built from TRBV12-3 or TRBV12-4 and TRBJ2-1, with a tentative D call TRBD1 (6 bases). The length of the CDR3 is 13 residues. Trimming shortened V by 6 bases and J by 6 bases, and 12 bases separated the two germline ends. CDR3 residues: CASSPGTINEQFF. CDR3 DNA sequence: TGTGCCAGCAGCCCTGGGACAATCAATGAGCAGTTCTTC.

The sample holds many counts of this clonotype. The V gene is TRBV20-1, the J gene TRBJ2-5; no clear D. Germline V lookup: CDR1 DFQATT, CDR2 SNEGSKA (reference sequence). V was cut by 4 bases and J by 1 base, with 4 bases left in between. This CDR3 spans 11 amino acids. The CDR3 sequence: CSANRQETQYF. The DNA of the CDR3 is TGCAGTGCTAACCGCCAAGAGACCCAGTACTTC.

This clonotype was detected ten times or more. The rearrangement links TRBV4-2 to TRBJ2-1; 16 bases line up with TRBD2. The CDR3 consists of 18 residues. From germline, CDR1 is LGHNA and CDR2 YNFKEQ. V gave up 4 bases and J gave up 9 bases; unmatched junction bases: 12. The CDR3 loop is CASSLAGTSGGARFEQFF. In DNA, the CDR3 is TGTGCCAGCAGCCTGGCTGGGACTAGCGGGGGGGCAAGGTTTGAGCAGTTCTTC.

This clonotype has ten or more counts. V is TRBV7-6 and J is TRBJ1-4, with D unresolved. Germline CDR1 and CDR2: SGHVS and FNYEAQ. V was pared by 0 bases and J by 3 bases, with 5 bases between. This CDR3 has 14 residues. Here the CDR3 DNA reads TGTGCCAGCAGCTTAGCTCGGTCTAATGAAAAACTGTTTTTT. It yields the protein CASSLARSNEKLFF.